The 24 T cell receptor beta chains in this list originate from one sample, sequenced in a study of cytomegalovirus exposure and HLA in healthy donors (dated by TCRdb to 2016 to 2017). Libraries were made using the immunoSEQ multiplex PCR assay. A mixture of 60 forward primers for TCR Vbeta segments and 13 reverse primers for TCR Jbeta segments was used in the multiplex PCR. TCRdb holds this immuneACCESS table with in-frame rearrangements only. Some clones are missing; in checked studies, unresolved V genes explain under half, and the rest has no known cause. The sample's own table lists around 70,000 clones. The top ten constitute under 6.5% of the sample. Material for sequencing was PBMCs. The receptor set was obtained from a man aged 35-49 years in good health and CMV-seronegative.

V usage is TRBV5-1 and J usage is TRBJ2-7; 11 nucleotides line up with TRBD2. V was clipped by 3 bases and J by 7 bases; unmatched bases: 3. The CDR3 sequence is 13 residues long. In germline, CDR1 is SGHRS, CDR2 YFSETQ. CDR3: CASSSGTSGEQYF. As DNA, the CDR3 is TGCGCCAGCAGCTCCGGGACTAGCGGTGAGCAGTACTTC. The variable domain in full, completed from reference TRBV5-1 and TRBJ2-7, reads KAGVTQTPRYLIKTRGQQVTLSCSPISGHRSVSWYQQTPGQGLQFLFEYFSETQRNKGNFPGRFSGRQFSNSRSEMNVSTLELGDSALYLCASSSGTSGEQYFGPGTRLTVT.

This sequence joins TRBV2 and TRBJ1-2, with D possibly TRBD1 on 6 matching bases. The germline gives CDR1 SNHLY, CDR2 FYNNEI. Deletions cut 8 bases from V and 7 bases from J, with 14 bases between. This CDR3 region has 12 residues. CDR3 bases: TGTGCCAGCGTACGCGGGGGCTCTGGCTACACCTTC. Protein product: CASVRGGSGYTF.

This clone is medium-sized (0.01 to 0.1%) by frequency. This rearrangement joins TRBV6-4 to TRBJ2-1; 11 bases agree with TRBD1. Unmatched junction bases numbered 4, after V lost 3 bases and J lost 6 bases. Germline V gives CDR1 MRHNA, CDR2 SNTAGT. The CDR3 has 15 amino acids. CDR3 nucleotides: TGTGCCAGCAGTGAGGGGACAGGGGGTGGCAATGAGCAGTTCTTC. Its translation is CASSEGTGGGNEQFF.

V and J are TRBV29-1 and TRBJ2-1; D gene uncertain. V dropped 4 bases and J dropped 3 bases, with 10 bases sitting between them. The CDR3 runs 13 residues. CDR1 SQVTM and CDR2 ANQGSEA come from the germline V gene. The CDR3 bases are TGCAGCGTTGCCCAGACACGCTACAATGAGCAGTTCTTC. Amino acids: CSVAQTRYNEQFF.

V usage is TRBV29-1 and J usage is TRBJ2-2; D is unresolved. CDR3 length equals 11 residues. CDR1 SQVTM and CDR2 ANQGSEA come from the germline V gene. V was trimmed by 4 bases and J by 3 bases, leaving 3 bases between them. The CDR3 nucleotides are TGCAGCGTTGGCGACACCGGGGAGCTGTTTTTT. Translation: CSVGDTGELFF.

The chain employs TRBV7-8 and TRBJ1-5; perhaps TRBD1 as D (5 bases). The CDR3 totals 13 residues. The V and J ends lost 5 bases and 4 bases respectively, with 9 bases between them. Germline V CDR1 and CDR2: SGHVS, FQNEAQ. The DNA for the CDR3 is TGTGCCAGCAGCCTAGGGACTAATCAGCCCCAGCATTTT. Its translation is CASSLGTNQPQHF.

The CDR3 here is CASSFRDRDMISGYTF. The CDR3 region has the DNA TGCGCCAGCAGCTTCCGGGACAGGGATATGATTTCGGGCTACACCTTC. The genes are TRBV5-1 and TRBJ1-2; TRBD1 matches 9 bases. The germline CDR1 and CDR2 sequences are SGHRS and YFSETQ. There are 16 residues in the CDR3. The junction had 13 bases not matched to a gene; V was cut back by 2 bases and J by 8 bases.

The CDR3 DNA follows: TGTGCCAGCAGTCGTAGGGGCCCCGACACTGAAGCTTTCTTT. Translated: CASSRRGPDTEAFF. The chain is built from TRBV6-1 and TRBJ1-1; possibly TRBD1 for D (5 bases). Germline V CDR1 and CDR2: MNHNS, SASEGT. With 5 bases removed from V and 3 bases from J, the gap between germline ends came to 13 bases. The CDR3 is 14 amino acids.

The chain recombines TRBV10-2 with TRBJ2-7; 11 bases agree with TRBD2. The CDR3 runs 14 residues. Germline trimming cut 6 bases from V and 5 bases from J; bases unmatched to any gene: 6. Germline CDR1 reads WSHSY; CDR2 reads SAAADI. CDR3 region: CASSPGTSGDEQYF. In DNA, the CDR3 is TGCGCCAGCAGCCCCGGGACTAGCGGTGACGAGCAGTACTTC.

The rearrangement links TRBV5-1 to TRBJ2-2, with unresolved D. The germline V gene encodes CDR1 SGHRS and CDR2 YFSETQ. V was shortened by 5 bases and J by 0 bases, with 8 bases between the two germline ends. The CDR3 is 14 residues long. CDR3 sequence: CASSRLTNTGELFF. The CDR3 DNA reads TGCGCCAGCAGTCGACTGACGAACACCGGGGAGCTGTTTTTT. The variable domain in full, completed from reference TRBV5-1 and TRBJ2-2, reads KAGVTQTPRYLIKTRGQQVTLSCSPISGHRSVSWYQQTPGQGLQFLFEYFSETQRNKGNFPGRFSGRQFSNSRSEMNVSTLELGDSALYLCASSRLTNTGELFFGEGSRLTVL.

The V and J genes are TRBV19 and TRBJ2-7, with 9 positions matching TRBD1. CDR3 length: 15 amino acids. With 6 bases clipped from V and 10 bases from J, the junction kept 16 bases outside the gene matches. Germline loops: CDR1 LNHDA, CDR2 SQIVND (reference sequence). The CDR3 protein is CASSLNRDRAYGQYF. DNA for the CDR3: TGTGCCAGTAGCCTAAACCGGGACAGGGCCTATGGACAGTACTTC.

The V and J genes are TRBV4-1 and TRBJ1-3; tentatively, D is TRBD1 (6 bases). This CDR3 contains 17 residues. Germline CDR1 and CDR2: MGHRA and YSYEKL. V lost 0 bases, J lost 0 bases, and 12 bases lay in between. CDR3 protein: CASSQDTGTNSGNTIYF. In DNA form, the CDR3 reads TGCGCCAGCAGCCAAGATACAGGGACCAACTCTGGAAACACCATATATTTT.

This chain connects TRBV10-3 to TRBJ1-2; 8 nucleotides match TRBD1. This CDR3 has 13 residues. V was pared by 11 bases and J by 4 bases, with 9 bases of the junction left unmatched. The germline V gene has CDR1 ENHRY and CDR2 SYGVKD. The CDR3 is CAAGQGLSYGYTF. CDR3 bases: TGTGCCGCCGGACAGGGTTTGAGCTATGGCTACACCTTC.

The CDR3 reads CATSISGVRAEAFF. The CDR3 nucleotides read TGTGCCACCAGCATTTCAGGAGTGCGGGCTGAAGCTTTCTTT. This chain connects TRBV15 to TRBJ1-1, with unresolved D. Germline V gives CDR1 LNHNV, CDR2 YYDKDF (reference sequence). V dropped 4 bases and J dropped 6 bases, with 15 bases sitting between them. This CDR3 is 14 amino acids long.

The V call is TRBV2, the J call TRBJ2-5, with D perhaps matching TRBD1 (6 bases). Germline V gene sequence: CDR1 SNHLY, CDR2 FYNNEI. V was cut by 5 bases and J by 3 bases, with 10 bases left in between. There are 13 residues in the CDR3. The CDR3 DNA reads TGTGCCAGCAGTAACTGGGACAAAGAGACCCAGTACTTC. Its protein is CASSNWDKETQYF.

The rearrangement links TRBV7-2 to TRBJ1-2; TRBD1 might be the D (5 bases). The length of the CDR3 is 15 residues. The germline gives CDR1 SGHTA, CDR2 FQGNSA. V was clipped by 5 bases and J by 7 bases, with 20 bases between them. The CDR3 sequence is CASSPHVAGLGGYTF. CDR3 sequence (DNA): TGTGCCAGCAGCCCCCACGTGGCAGGGCTCGGTGGCTACACCTTC.

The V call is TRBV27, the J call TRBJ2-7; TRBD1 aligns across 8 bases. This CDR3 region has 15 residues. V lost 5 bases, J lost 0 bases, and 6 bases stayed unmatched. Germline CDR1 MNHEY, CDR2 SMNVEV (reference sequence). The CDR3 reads CASSPRDRNSYEQYF. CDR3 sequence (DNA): TGTGCCAGCAGTCCTCGGGACAGGAACTCCTACGAGCAGTACTTC.

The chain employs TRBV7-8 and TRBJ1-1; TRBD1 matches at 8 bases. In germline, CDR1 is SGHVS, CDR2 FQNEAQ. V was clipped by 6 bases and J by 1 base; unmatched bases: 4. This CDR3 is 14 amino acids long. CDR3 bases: TGTGCCAGCAGTACCGACAGGGGGAACACTGAAGCTTTCTTT. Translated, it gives CASSTDRGNTEAFF.

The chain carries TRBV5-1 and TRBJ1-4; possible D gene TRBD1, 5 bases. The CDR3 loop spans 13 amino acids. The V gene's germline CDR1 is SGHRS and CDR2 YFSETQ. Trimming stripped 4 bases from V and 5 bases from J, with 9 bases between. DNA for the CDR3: TGCGCCAGCAGCGGTCAGGGAAATGAAAAACTGTTTTTT. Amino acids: CASSGQGNEKLFF.

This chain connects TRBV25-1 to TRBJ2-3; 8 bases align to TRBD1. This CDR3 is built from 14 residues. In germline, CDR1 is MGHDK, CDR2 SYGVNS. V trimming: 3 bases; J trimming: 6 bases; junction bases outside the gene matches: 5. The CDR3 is CASSDTDRVDTQYF. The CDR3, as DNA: TGTGCCAGCAGTGACACGGACAGGGTGGATACGCAGTATTTT.

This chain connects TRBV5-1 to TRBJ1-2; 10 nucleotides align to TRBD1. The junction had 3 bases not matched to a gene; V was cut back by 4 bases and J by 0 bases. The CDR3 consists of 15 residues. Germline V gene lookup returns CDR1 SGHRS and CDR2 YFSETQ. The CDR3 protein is CASSRGTGANYGYTF. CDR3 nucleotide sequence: TGCGCCAGCAGCAGGGGGACAGGGGCTAACTATGGCTACACCTTC.

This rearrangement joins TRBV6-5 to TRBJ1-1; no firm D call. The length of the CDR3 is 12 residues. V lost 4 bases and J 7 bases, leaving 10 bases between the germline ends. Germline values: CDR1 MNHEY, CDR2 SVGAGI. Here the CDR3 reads CASSSQVGEAFF. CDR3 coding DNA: TGTGCCAGCAGTTCCCAGGTCGGTGAAGCTTTCTTT.

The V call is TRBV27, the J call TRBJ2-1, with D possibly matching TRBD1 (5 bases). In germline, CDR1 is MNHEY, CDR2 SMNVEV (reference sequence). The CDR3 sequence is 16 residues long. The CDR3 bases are TGTGCGGTGAAAGGGGCTACCCAGAGCTCCTACAATGAGCAGTTCTTC. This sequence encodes CAVKGATQSSYNEQFF.

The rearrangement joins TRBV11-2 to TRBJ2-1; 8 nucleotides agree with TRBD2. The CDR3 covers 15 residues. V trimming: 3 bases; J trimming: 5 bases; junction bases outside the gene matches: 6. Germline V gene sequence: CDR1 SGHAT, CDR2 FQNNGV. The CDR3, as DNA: TGTGCCAGCAGCTTGGACGGGGGGGCGGACAATGAGCAGTTCTTC. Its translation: CASSLDGGADNEQFF.